Included here is one T cell receptor beta chain sequence, with context. Its antigen is unidentified. In the same sample, other DNA sequences code for this CDR3. The study reverse transcribed the entire isolated RNA, so it sequenced expressed TCRB transcripts. Samples of naive, central memory and regulatory T cells yielded a mean of approximately 3.9 million reads. Measured with immunoSEQ multiplex PCR; TCRdb has only the in-frame clones, and not every one. The repertoire holds more than 150,000 clones, about 9.1% seen once, with 2.3% in the top ten. The data were obtained in a study of beta chain features in type 1 diabetes. Overall study findings and caveats: Insertions at VDJ junctions were less frequent in type 1 diabetes patients. These patients also deleted more nucleotides at the same junctions.

Blood was collected once per donor into heparin, averaging approximately 0.12 L. The CDR3 has 13 amino acids. Germline values: CDR1 SGHAT, CDR2 FQNNGV. V lost 6 bases, J lost 5 bases, and 1 base stayed unmatched. The J gene is TRBJ2-5, the V gene TRBV11-2; 12 nucleotides align to TRBD2. The source material was central memory CD4+ T cells from blood. This sequence originates from a woman younger than 30 in good health. The CDR3 DNA reads TGTGCCAGCAGTCTAGCGGGAGGGGAGACCCAGTACTTC. Translation: CASSLAGGETQYF. Looking up the rest from reference TRBV11-2 and TRBJ2-5 gives the full variable domain: EAGVAQSPRYKIIEKRQSVAFWCNPISGHATLYWYQQILGQGPKLLIQFQNNGVVDDSQLPKDRFSAERLKGVDSTLKIQPAKLEDSAVYLCASSLAGGETQYFGPGTRLLVL.